The 5 T cell receptor beta chains in this list originate from one sample, sequenced in a study of blood T cell repertoires in COVID-19 (dated by TCRdb to the early 2020s). Libraries were constructed by the immunoSEQ multiplex PCR assay. The table was pulled from immuneACCESS by TCRdb, which kept in-frame rearrangements only. Such tables lose some clones; where checked, under half of the loss comes from unresolved V genes, and the rest has no known cause. A total of 200,000 to 250,000 clones appear in this sample, under 85% of them only once. Of the sample, around 1.8% is held by the ten largest clones. Sequencing input: PBMCs or T cells enriched from blood (not recorded which). These receptors were collected from a man aged 55 to 70 who had recovered from COVID-19.

CDR3 DNA: TGTGCCAGCAGCGTAGAGGGGAACACAGATACGCAGTATTTT. It codes for CASSVEGNTDTQYF. The chain has TRBV9 and TRBJ2-3, with D tentatively TRBD1 (5 bases). Germline-derived CDR1 and CDR2 are SGDLS and YYNGEE. This CDR3 is built from 14 residues. V was trimmed by 0 bases and J by 2 bases, leaving 7 bases between them.

The chain recombines TRBV7-5 with TRBJ2-3; the D segment call TRBD1 is taken from the table without a DNA check. TRBV7-5 is noted as a pseudogene. This CDR3 region has 15 residues. The CDR3 nucleotides are TGTGCCAGAAGCAGCCGGGACAGGCTGGGAGATACGCAGTATTTT. Translation gives CARSSRDRLGDTQYF.

This chain joins TRBV7-9 and TRBJ1-2; D not resolved. This CDR3 has 14 residues. Germline lookup yields CDR1 SEHNR and CDR2 FQNEAQ (reference sequence). Deletions cut 1 base from V and 0 bases from J, with 6 bases between. The DNA of the CDR3 is TGTGCCAGCAGCTTAGGCGGTACTAACTATGGCTACACCTTC. Translating gives CASSLGGTNYGYTF.

The V call is TRBV5-1, the J call TRBJ1-4; 10 bases are a match to TRBD1. The CDR3 covers 15 residues. J gave up 7 bases and V 5 bases, and 8 bases lay outside the gene matches. The germline CDR1 and CDR2 sequences are SGHRS and YFSETQ. This CDR3 is CASSLQTGGSEKLFF. The CDR3 nucleotides read TGCGCCAGCAGTTTGCAGACAGGGGGCAGTGAAAAACTGTTTTTT.

The chain is built from TRBV11-2 and TRBJ1-2; possible D gene TRBD1, 6 bases. This CDR3 region has 16 residues. Germline loops: CDR1 SGHAT, CDR2 FQNNGV. V shed 4 bases and J shed 4 bases, with 19 bases lying between them. This chain's CDR3 is CASSSDTQGIRYGYTF. The CDR3 DNA follows: TGTGCCAGCAGCTCCGATACCCAGGGGATCCGCTATGGCTACACCTTC. Drawing the rest from reference TRBV11-2 and TRBJ1-2, the complete variable domain is EAGVAQSPRYKIIEKRQSVAFWCNPISGHATLYWYQQILGQGPKLLIQFQNNGVVDDSQLPKDRFSAERLKGVDSTLKIQPAKLEDSAVYLCASSSDTQGIRYGYTFGSGTRLTVV.